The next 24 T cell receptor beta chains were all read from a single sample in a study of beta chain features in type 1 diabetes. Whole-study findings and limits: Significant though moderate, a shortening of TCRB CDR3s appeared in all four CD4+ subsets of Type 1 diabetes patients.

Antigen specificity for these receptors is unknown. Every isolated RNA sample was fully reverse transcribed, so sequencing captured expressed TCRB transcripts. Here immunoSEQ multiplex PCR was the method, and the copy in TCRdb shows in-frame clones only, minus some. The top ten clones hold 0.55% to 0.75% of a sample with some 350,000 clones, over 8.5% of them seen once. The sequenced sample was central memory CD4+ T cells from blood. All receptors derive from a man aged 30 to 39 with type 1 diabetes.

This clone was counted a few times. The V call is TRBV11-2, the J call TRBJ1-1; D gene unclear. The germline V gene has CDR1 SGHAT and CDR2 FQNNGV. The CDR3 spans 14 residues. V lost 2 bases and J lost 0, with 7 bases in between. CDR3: CASSLMNLNTEAFF. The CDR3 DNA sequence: TGTGCCAGCAGCTTAATGAACTTGAACACTGAAGCTTTCTTT.

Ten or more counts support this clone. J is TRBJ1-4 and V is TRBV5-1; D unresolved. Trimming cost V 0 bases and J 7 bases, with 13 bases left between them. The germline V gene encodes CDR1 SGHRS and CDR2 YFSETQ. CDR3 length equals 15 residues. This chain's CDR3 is CASSLEIPAGEKLFF. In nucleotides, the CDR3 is TGCGCCAGCAGCTTGGAAATCCCCGCAGGTGAAAAACTGTTTTTT.

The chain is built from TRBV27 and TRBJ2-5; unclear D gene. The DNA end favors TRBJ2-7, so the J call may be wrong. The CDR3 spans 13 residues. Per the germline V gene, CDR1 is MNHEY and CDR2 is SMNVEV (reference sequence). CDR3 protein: CASSFRIYYEQYF. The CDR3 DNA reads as TGTGCCAGCAGTTTCAGGATTTACTACGAGCAGTACTTC.

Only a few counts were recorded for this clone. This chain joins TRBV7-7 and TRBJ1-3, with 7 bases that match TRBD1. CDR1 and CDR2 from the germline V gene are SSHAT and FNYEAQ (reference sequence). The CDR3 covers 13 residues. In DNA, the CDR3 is TGTGCTAGCGGGGACAGAGTTGGAAACACCATATATTTT. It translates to CASGDRVGNTIYF.

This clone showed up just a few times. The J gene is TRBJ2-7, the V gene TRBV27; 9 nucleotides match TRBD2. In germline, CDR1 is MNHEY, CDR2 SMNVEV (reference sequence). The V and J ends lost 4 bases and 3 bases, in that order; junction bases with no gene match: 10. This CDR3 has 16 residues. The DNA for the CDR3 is TGTGCCAGCAGTTCCCGCGGGAGGGCGGGTAGCTACGAGCAGTACTTC. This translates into CASSSRGRAGSYEQYF.

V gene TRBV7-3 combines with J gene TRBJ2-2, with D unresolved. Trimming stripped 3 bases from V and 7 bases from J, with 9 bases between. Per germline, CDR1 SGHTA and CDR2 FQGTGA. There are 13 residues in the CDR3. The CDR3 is CASSFTVNGELFF. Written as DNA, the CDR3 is TGTGCCAGCAGCTTTACAGTCAACGGGGAGCTGTTTTTT.

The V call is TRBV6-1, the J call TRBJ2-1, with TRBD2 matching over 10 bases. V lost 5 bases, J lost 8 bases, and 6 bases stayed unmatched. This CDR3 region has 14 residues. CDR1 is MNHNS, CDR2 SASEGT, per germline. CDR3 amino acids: CASSYSGRSDEQFF. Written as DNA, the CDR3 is TGTGCCAGCAGTTATAGCGGGAGGAGCGATGAGCAGTTCTTC.

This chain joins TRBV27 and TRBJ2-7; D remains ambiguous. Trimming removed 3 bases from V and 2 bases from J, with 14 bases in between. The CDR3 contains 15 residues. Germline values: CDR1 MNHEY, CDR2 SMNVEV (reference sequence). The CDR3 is CASSLKQSSTYEQYF. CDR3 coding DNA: TGTGCCAGCAGTTTGAAGCAAAGCTCAACCTACGAGCAGTACTTC.

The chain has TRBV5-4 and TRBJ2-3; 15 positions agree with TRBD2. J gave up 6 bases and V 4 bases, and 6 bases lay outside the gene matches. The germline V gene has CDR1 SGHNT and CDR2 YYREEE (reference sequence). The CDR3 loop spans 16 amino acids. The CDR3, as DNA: TGTGCCAGCAGCCGGGGACTAGCGGGAGGTGAGGATACGCAGTATTTT. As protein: CASSRGLAGGEDTQYF.

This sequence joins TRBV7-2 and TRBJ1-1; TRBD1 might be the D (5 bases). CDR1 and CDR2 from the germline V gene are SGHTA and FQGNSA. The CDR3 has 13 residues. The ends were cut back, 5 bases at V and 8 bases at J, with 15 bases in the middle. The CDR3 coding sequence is TGTGCCAGCAGCCTCGTTGGTCGGGGCGAAGCTTTCTTT. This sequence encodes CASSLVGRGEAFF. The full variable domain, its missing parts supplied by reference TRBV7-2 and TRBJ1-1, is GAGVSQSPSNKVTEKGKDVELRCDPISGHTALYWYRQSLGQGLEFLIYFQGNSAPDKSGLPSDRFSAERTGGSVSTLTIQRTQQEDSAVYLCASSLVGRGEAFFGQGTRLTVV.

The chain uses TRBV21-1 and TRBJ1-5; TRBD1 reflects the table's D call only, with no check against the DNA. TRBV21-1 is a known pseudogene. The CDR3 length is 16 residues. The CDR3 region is CASSRGQGAGGQPQHF. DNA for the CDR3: TGTGCCAGCAGCAGGGGACAGGGGGCTGGAGGTCAGCCCCAGCATTTT.

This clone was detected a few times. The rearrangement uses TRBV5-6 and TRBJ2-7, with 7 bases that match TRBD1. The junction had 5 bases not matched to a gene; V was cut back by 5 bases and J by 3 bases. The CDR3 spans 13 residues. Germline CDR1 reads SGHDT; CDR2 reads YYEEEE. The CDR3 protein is CASRLTGSYEQYF. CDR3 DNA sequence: TGTGCCAGCAGGCTGACAGGGAGCTACGAGCAGTACTTC.

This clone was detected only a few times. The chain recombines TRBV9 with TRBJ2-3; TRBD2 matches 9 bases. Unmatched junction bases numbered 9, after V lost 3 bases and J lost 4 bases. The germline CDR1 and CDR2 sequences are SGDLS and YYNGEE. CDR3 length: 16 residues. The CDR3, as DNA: TGTGCCAGCAGCGCGAAGCCACGACTAGCGGCAGATACGCAGTATTTT. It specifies CASSAKPRLAADTQYF.

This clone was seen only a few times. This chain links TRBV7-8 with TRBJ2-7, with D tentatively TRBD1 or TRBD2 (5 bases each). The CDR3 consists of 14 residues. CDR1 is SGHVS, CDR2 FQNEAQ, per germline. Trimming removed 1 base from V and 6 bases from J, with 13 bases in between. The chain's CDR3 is CASSLVQGRGEQYF. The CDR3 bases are TGTGCCAGCAGCTTAGTTCAGGGTCGGGGCGAGCAGTACTTC.

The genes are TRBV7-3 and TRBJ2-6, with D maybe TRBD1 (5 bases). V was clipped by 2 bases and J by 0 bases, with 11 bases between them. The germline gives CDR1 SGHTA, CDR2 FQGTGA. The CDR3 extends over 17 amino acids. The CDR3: CASSLDRSSSGANVLTF. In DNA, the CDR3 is TGTGCCAGCAGCTTAGACAGAAGTAGCTCTGGGGCCAACGTCCTGACTTTC.

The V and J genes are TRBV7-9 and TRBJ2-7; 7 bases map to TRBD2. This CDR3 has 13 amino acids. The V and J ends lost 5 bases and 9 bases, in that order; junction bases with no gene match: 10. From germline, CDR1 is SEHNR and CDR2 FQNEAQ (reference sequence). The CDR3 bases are TGTGCCAGCAGCCGGGAGGACCAGTCGCGGCAGTACTTC. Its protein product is CASSREDQSRQYF. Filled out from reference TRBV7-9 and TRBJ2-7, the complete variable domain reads DTGVSQNPRHKITKRGQNVTFRCDPISEHNRLYWYRQTLGQGPEFLTYFQNEAQLEKSRLLSDRFSAERPKGSFSTLEIQRTEQGDSAMYLCASSREDQSRQYFGPGTRLTVT.

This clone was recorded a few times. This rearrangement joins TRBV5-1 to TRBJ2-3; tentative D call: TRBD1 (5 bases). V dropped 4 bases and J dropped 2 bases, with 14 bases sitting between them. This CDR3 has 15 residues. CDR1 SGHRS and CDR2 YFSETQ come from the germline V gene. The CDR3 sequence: CASSLATTDTDTQYF. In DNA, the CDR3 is TGCGCCAGCAGCCTTGCGACGACAGACACAGATACGCAGTATTTT.

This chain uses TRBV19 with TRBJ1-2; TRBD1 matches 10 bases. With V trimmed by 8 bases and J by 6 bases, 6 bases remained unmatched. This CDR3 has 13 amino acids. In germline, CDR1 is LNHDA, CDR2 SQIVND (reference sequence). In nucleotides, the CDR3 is TGTGCCAGTTGGGACAGGGGTTTGCATGGCTACACCTTC. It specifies CASWDRGLHGYTF.

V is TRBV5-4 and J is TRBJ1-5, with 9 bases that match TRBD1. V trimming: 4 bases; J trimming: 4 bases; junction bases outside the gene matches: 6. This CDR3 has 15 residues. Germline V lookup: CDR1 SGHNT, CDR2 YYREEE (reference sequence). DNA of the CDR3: TGTGCCAGCAGCGTTGGGACAGGGTTTAATCAGCCCCAGCATTTT. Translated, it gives CASSVGTGFNQPQHF.

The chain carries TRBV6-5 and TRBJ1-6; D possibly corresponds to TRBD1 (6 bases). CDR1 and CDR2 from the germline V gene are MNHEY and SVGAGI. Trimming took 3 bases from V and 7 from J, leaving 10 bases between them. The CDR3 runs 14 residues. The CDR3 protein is CASSYTGQNSPLHF. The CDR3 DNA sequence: TGTGCCAGCAGTTATACAGGGCAGAATTCACCCCTCCACTTT.

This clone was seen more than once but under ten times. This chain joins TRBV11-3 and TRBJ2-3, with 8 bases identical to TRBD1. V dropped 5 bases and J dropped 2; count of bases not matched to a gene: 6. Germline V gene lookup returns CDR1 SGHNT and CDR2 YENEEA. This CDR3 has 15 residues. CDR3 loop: CASSEQGEVTDTQYF. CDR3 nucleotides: TGTGCCAGCAGCGAACAGGGGGAAGTCACAGATACGCAGTATTTT.

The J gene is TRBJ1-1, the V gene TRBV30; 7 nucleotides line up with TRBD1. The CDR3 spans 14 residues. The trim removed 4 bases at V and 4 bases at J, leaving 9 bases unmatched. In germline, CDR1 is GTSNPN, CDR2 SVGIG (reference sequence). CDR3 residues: CAWTRRGLGTEAFF. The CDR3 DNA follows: TGTGCCTGGACTCGAAGGGGGCTGGGCACTGAAGCTTTCTTT.

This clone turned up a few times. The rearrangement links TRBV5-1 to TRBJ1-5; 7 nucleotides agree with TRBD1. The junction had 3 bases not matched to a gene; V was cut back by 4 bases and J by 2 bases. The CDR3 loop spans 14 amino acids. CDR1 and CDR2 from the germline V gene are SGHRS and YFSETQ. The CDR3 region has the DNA TGCGCCAGCAGCCCCGGACAGGGCAATCAGCCCCAGCATTTT. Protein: CASSPGQGNQPQHF. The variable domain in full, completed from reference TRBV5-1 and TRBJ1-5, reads KAGVTQTPRYLIKTRGQQVTLSCSPISGHRSVSWYQQTPGQGLQFLFEYFSETQRNKGNFPGRFSGRQFSNSRSEMNVSTLELGDSALYLCASSPGQGNQPQHFGDGTRLSIL.

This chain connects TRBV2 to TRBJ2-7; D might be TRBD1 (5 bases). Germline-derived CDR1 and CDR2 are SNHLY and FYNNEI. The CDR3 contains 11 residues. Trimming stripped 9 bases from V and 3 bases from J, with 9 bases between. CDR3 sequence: CARGPGYEQYF. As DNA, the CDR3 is TGTGCCAGGGGGCCCGGCTACGAGCAGTACTTC.